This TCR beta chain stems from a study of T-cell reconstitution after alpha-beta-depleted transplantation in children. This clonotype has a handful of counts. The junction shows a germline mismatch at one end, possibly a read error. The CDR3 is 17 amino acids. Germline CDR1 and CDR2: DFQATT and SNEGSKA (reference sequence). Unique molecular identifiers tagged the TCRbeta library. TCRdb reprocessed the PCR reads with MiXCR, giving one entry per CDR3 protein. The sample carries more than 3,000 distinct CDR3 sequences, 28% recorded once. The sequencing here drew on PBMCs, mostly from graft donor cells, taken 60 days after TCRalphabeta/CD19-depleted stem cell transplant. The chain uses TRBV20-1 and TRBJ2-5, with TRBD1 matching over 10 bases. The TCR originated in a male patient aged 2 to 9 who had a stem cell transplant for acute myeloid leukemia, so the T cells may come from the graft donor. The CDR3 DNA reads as TGCTGTGCTAGAGCGGGACAGGGGTTAGGGATTAAGGAGACCCAGTACTTC. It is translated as CCARAGQGLGIKETQYF.